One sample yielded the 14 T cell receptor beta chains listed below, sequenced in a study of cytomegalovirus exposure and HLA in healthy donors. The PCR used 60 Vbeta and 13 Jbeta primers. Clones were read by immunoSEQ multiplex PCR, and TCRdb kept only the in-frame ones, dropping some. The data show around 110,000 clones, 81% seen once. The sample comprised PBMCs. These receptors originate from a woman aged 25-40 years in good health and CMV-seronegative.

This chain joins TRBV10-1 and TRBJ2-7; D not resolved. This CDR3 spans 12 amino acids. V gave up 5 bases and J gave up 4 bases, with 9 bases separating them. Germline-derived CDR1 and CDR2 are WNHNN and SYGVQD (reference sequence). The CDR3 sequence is CASSTSGYEQYF. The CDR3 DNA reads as TGCGCCAGCAGTACCTCCGGGTACGAGCAGTACTTC.

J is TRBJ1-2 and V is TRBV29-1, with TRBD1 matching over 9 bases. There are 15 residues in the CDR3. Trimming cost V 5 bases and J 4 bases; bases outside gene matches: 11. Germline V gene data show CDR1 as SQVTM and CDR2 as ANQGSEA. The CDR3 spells CSVTGTGIRGYGYTF. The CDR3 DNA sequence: TGCAGCGTTACCGGGACAGGGATCAGAGGCTATGGCTACACCTTC.

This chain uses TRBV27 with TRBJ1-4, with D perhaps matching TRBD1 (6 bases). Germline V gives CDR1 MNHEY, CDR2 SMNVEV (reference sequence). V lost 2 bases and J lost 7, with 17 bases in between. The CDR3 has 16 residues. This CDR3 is CASSLQTGRGFEKLFF. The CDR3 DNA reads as TGTGCCAGCAGTTTACAGACCGGGAGGGGGTTTGAAAAACTGTTTTTT.

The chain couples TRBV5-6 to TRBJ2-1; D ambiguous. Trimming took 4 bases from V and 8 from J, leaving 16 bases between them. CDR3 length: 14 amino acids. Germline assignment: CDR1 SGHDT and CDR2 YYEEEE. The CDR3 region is CASSPGPGRYEQFF. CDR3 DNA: TGTGCCAGCAGCCCTGGTCCTGGGCGCTATGAGCAGTTCTTC.

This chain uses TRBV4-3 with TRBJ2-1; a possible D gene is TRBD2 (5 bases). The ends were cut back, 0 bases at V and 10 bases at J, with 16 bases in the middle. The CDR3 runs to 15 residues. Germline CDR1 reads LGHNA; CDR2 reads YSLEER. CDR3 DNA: TGCGCCAGCAGCCAAGATTCTTGGGCCTCGGGGGAGCAGTTCTTC. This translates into CASSQDSWASGEQFF.

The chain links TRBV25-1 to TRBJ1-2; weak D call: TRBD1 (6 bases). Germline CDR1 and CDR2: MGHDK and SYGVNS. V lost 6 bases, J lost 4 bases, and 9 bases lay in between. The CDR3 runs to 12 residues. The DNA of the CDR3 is TGTGCCAGCAGGGGGACACTCTATGGCTACACCTTC. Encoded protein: CASRGTLYGYTF.

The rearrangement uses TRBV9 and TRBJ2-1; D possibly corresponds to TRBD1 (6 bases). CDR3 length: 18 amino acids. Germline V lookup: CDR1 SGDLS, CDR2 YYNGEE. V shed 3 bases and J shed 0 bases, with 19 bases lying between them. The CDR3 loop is CASSGRPRDTFSYNEQFF. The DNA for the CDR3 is TGTGCCAGCAGCGGACGTCCAAGGGACACATTCTCCTACAATGAGCAGTTCTTC.

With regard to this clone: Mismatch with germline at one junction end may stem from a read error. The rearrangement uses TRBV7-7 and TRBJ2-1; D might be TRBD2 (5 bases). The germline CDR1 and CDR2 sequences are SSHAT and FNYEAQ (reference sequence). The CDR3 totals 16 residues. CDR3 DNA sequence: TGTGCTAGCAGCTCCGGGAAAACAACCTCCTACAATGAGCAGTTCTTC. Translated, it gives CASSSGKTTSYNEQFF.

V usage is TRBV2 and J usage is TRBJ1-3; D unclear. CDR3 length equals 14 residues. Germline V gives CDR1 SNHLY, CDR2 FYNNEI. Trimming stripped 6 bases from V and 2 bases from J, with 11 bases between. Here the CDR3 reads CASSSTATGNTIYF. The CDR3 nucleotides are TGTGCCAGCAGCAGCACAGCAACTGGAAACACCATATATTTT.

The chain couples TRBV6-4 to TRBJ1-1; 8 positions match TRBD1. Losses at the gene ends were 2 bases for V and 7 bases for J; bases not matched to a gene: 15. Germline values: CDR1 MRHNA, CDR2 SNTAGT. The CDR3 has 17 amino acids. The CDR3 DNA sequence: TGTGCCAGCAGTGACCCAACTCAGGACAGGGTGACTGATGAAGCTTTCTTT. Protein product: CASSDPTQDRVTDEAFF.

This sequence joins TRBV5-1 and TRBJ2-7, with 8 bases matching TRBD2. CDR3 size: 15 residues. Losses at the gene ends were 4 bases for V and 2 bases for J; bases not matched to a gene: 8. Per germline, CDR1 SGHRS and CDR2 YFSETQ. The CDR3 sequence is CASSGNSGNTYEQYF. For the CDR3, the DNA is TGCGCCAGCAGCGGAAATAGCGGGAATACCTACGAGCAGTACTTC.

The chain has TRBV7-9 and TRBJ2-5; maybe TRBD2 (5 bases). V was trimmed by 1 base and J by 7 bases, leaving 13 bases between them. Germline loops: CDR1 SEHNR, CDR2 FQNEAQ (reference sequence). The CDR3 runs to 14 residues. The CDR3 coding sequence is TGTGCCAGCAGCTTAGTGGCAGACCGGGGGACCCAGTACTTC. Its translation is CASSLVADRGTQYF. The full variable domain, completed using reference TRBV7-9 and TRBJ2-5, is DTGVSQNPRHKITKRGQNVTFRCDPISEHNRLYWYRQTLGQGPEFLTYFQNEAQLEKSRLLSDRFSAERPKGSFSTLEIQRTEQGDSAMYLCASSLVADRGTQYFGPGTRLLVL.

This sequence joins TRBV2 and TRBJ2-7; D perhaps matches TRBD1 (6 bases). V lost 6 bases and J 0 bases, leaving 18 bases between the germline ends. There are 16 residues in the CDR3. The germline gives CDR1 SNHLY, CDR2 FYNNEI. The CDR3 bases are TGTGCCAGCAGGTCATTAAACAGGGAGATCTCCTACGAGCAGTACTTC. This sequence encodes CASRSLNREISYEQYF.

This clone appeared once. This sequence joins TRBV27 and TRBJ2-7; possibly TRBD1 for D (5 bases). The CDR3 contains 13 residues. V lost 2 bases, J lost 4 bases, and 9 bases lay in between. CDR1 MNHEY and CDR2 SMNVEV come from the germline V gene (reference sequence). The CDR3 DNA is TGTGCCAGCAGTTTAGCGGCAGGGTACGAGCAGTACTTC. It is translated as CASSLAAGYEQYF.